This paragraph reports one T cell receptor (beta chain). The sample belongs to a study of blood T cell repertoires in COVID-19. The CDR3 extends over 15 amino acids. The germline gives CDR1 SGHNT, CDR2 YYREEE (reference sequence). With V trimmed by 1 base and J by 6 bases, 2 bases remained unmatched. Per the original data handling: From reference gene primer amplification, estimates of nucleated cell counts were derived. This table comes from immunoSEQ multiplex PCR, and its TCRdb copy is limited to in-frame clones, with some not included. V and J calls and clone size are given by that table; D and trimming were obtained from the DNA. The data show about 270,000 clones, around 83% seen once.

The sequence was obtained from a man older than 75 with acute or convalescent COVID-19. This rearrangement joins TRBV5-4 to TRBJ1-6; TRBD1 matches at 9 bases. The sequencing input was peripheral blood. The chain's CDR3 is CASSLRDRVNSPLHF. As DNA, the CDR3 is TGTGCCAGCAGCTTGCGGGACAGGGTTAATTCACCCCTCCACTTT.